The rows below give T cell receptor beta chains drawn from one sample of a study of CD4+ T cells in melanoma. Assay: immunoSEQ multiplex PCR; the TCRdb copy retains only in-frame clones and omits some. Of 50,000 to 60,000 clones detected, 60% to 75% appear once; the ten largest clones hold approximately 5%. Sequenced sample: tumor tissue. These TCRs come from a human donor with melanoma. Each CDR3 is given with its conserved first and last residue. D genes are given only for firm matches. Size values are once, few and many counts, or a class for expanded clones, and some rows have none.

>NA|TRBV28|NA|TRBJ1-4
CASSFLAAGANEKLFF
TGTGCCAGCAGTTTTTTAGCGGCCGGGGCTAATGAAAAACTGTTTTTT
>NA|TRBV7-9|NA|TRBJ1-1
CASSLITGVTEAFF
TGTGCCAGCAGCCTAATAACTGGTGTTACTGAAGCTTTCTTT
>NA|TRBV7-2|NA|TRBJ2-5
CASSLRGDGQETQYF
TGTGCCAGCAGCTTACGGGGAGATGGCCAAGAGACCCAGTACTTC
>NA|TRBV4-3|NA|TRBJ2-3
CASSQDQGSTDTQYF
TGCGCCAGCAGCCAAGATCAGGGAAGCACAGATACGCAGTATTTT
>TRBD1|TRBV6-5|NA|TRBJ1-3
CASRDRGSSGNTIYF
TGTGCCAGCAGGGACAGGGGTTCTTCCGGAAACACCATATATTTT
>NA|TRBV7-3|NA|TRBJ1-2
CASSLAGDGLYGYTF
TGTGCCAGCAGCTTAGCGGGGGACGGCCTCTATGGCTACACCTTC
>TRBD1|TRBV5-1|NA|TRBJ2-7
CASSSHRDRGEQYF
TGCGCCAGCAGCAGCCACCGGGACAGGGGCGAGCAGTACTTC
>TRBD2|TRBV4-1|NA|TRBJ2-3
CASSQVLAGTDTQYF
TGCGCCAGCAGCCAAGTACTAGCGGGGACAGATACGCAGTATTTT
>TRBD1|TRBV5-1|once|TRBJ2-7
CASSTWTGDYEQYF
TGCGCCAGCAGCACCTGGACAGGCGACTACGAGCAGTACTTC
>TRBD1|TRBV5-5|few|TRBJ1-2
CASSFGTGRYGYTF
TGTGCCAGCAGCTTTGGGACAGGGCGCTATGGCTACACCTTC
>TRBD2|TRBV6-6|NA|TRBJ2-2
CASSSTSANTGELFF
TGTGCCAGCAGTTCCACTAGCGCGAACACCGGGGAGCTGTTTTTT
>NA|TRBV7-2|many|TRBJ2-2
CASSPVTLGNTGELFF
TGTGCCAGCAGCCCCGTCACACTGGGGAACACCGGGGAGCTGTTTTTT
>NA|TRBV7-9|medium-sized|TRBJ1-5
CASSFVGAGGNQPQHF
TGTGCCAGCAGCTTTGTGGGGGCAGGGGGCAATCAGCCCCAGCATTTT
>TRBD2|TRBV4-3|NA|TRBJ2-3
CASSQILGTSGATDTQYF
TGCGCCAGCAGCCAAATCCTAGGGACTAGCGGAGCCACAGATACGCAGTATTTT
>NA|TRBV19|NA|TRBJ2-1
CASSISLVNEQFF
TGTGCCAGTAGTATCTCCCTAGTCAATGAGCAGTTCTTC
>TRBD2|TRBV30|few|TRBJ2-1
CAWSVGTSGGDEQFF
TGTGCCTGGAGTGTCGGGACTAGCGGGGGCGATGAGCAGTTCTTC
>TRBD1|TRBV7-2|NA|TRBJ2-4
CASSVEQGEWAKNIQYF
TGTGCCAGCAGCGTAGAACAGGGGGAATGGGCCAAAAACATTCAGTACTTC
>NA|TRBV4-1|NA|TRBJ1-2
CASSPHIGGTFTNYGYTF
TGCGCCAGCAGCCCCCACATAGGGGGGACATTCACAAACTATGGCTACACCTTC
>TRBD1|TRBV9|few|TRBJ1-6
CASSVGTGGSSPLHF
TGTGCCAGCAGCGTTGGGACAGGGGGGAGTTCACCCCTCCACTTT
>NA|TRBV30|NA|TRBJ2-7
CAWSDGQLYEQYF
TGTGCCTGGAGTGACGGACAACTATACGAGCAGTACTTC
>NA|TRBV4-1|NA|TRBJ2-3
CASSQATYTTDTQYF
TGCGCCAGCAGCCAAGCGACTTATACCACAGATACGCAGTATTTT
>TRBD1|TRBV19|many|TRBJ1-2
CASSLSQGALNYGYTF
TGTGCCAGTAGTCTCTCACAGGGGGCGCTTAACTATGGCTACACCTTC